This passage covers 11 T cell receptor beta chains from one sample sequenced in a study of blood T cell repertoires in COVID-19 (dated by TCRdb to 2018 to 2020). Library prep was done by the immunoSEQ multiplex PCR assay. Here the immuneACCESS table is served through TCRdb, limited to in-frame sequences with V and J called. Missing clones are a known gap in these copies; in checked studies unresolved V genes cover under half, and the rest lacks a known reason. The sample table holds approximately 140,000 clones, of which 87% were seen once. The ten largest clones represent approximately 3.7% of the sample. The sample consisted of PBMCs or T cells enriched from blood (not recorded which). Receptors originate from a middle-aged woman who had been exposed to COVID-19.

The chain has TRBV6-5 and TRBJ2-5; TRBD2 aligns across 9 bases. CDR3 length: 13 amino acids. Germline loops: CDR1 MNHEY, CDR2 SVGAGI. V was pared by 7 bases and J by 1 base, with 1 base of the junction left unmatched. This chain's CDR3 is CASKRGVQETQYF. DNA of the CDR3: TGTGCCAGCAAGCGGGGGGTCCAAGAGACCCAGTACTTC.

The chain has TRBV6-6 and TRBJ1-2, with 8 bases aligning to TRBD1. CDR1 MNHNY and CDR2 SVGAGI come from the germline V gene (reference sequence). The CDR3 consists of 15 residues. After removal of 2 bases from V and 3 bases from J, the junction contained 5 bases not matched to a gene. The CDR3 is CASSYPKTGDYGYTF. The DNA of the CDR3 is TGTGCCAGCAGTTACCCGAAGACAGGGGACTATGGCTACACCTTC.

The CDR3 nucleotides are TGCGCCAGCAGGGGGGGGACGGGATCTGAAGCTTTCTTT. Residues: CASRGGTGSEAFF. The chain uses TRBV10-2 and TRBJ1-1; the D gene is possibly TRBD1 (5 bases). The V and J ends lost 6 bases and 6 bases respectively, with 14 bases between them. The CDR3 runs 13 residues. The germline CDR1 and CDR2 sequences are WSHSY and SAAADI.

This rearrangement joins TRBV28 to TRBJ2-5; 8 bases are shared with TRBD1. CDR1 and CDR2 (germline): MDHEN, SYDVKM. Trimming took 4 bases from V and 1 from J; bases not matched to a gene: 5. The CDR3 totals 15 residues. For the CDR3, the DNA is TGTGCCAGCAGTTCCCAGGGGGCGGGCCAAGAGACCCAGTACTTC. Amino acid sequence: CASSSQGAGQETQYF.

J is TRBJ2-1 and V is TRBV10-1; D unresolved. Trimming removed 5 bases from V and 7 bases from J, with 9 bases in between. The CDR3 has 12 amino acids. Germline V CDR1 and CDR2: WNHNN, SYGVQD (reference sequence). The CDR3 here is CASSIISNEQFF. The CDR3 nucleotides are TGCGCCAGCAGTATAATTTCTAATGAGCAGTTCTTC.

The CDR3, as DNA: TGTGCCAGCAGCCAAGTTTCTAGCGGGATAGAGACCCAGTACTTC. This gives the protein CASSQVSSGIETQYF. The chain combines TRBV3-1 (or the pseudogene TRBV3-2) with TRBJ2-5; 9 nucleotides line up with TRBD2. The ends lost 1 base at V and 4 bases at J; junction bases unmatched: 4. In germline, CDR1 is LGHDT, CDR2 YNNKEL (reference sequence). The CDR3 has 15 amino acids.

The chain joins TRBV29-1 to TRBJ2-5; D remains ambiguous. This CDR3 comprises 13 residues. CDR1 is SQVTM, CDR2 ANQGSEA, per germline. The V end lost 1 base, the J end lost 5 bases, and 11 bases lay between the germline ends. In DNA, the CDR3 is TGCAGCGTTGAAGCAGTGGCCAGGGAGACCCAGTACTTC. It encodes CSVEAVARETQYF.

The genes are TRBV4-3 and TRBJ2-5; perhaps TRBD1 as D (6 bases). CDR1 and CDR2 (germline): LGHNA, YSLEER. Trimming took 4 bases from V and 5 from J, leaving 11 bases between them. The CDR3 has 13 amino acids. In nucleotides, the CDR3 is TGCGCCAGCAGCCCCAATAGGGGGGAGACCCAGTACTTC. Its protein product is CASSPNRGETQYF.

The chain's CDR3 is CASSQGHSNTEAFF. In DNA form, the CDR3 reads TGCGCCAGCAGCCAGGGACACTCTAACACTGAAGCTTTCTTT. The J gene is TRBJ1-1, the V gene TRBV4-1; possibly TRBD1 for D (6 bases). Germline values: CDR1 MGHRA, CDR2 YSYEKL. This CDR3 comprises 14 residues. Trimming took off 3 bases at V and 2 bases at J, with 10 bases between the two ends.

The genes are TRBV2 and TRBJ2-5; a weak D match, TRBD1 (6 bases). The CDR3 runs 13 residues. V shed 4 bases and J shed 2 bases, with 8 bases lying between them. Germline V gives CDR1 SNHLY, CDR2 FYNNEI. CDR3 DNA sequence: TGTGCCAGCAGTGGGACAGAGCAAGAGACCCAGTACTTC. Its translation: CASSGTEQETQYF. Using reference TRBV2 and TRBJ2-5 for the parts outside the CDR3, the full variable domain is EPEVTQTPSHQVTQMGQEVILRCVPISNHLYFYWYRQILGQKVEFLVSFYNNEISEKSEIFDDQFSVERPDGSNFTLKIRSTKLEDSAMYFCASSGTEQETQYFGPGTRLLVL.

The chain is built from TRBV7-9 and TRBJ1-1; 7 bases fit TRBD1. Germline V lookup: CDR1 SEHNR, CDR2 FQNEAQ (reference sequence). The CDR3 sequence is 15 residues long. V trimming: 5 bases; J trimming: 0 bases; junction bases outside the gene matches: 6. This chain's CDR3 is CASSPGQRMNTEAFF. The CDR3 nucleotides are TGTGCCAGCAGCCCGGGACAGCGAATGAACACTGAAGCTTTCTTT. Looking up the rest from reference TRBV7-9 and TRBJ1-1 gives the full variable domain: DTGVSQNPRHKITKRGQNVTFRCDPISEHNRLYWYRQTLGQGPEFLTYFQNEAQLEKSRLLSDRFSAERPKGSFSTLEIQRTEQGDSAMYLCASSPGQRMNTEAFFGQGTRLTVV.